A single TCR beta chain is shown here with its context. These data come from a study of shared clonotypes between healthy human individuals. Study context: CD8 memory received one plate per donor, CD8 naive two, CD4 memory three and CD4 naive three.

At a deep level, the assay was run. TCRdb's table, derived via immunoSEQ multiplex PCR, lists solely in-frame clones and lacks some. The repertoire holds approximately 2,000,000 clones, approximately 90% seen once, with about 0.36% in the top ten. The clonotype originates from a man in his late teens or twenties in good health. Some clones in this sample may be carry-over from other donors' samples. The sample consisted of naive CD4+ T cells from PBMCs. Indicated subset: CD45RA+ positively selected.

CDR3: CASSNPRTGNEKLFF. The CDR3 region has the DNA TGTGCCAGTAGTAATCCTCGGACAGGGAATGAAAAACTGTTTTTT. The J gene is TRBJ1-4, the V gene TRBV19, with 8 nucleotides matching TRBD1. The CDR3 is 15 residues long. J lost 5 bases, V lost 4 bases, and 6 bases had no gene match. Germline loops: CDR1 LNHDA, CDR2 SQIVND (reference sequence).